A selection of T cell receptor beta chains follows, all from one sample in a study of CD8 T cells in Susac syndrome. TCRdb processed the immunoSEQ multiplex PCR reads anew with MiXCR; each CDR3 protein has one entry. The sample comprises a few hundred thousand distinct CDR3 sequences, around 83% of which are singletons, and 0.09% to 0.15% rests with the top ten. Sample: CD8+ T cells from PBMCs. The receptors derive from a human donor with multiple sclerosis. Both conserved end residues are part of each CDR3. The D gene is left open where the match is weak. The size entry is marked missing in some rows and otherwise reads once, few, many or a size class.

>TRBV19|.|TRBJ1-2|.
TGTGCCAGTAGTGTAGACTGGTATGGCTACACCTTC
CASSVDWYGYTF
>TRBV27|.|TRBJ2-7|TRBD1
TGTGCCAGCAGTTTATCCGGACAGGGGATCCTCTACGAGCAGTACTTC
CASSLSGQGILYEQYF
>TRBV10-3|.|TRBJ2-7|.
TGTGCCACTACAGAAGGTATCAACGAGCAGTACTTC
CATTEGINEQYF
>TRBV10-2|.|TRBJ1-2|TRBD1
TGCGCCAGCAGTGTAGGGAGAGGGGGCATTAATGGCTACACCTTC
CASSVGRGGINGYTF
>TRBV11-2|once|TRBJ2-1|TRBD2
TGTGCCAGCAGCTTAGATCTTACGCGGGAGAGCTCCTACAATGAGCAGTTCTTC
CASSLDLTRESSYNEQFF
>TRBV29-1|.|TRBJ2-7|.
TGCAGCGTCGTAACCGGGACTTCCTACGAGCAGTACTTC
CSVVTGTSYEQYF
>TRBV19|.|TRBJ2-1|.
TGTGCCAGTAGTATAGGGGCCAATGAGCAGTTCTTC
CASSIGANEQFF
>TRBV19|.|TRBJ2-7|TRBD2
TGTGCCAGTAGCCCTACTAGCGCCGAGCAGTACTTC
CASSPTSAEQYF
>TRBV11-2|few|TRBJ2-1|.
TGTGCCAGCAGCCTACCCAAGTTTGGTTCCAATGAGCAGTTCTTC
CASSLPKFGSNEQFF
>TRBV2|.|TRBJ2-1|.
TGTGCCAGCAGGACAGTCTACAATGAGCAGTTCTTC
CASRTVYNEQFF
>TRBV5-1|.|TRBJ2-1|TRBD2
TGCGCCAGCGGGGGACTAGCGGGGTCGCCGCAGTTCTTC
CASGGLAGSPQFF
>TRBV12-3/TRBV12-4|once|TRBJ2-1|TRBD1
TGTGCCAGCAGTCCCGGGACAGGGGAAAATGATGAGCAGTTCTTC
CASSPGTGENDEQFF
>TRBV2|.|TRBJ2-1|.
TGTGCCCCAGGAGGAACGTACAATGAGCAGTTCTTC
CAPGGTYNEQFF
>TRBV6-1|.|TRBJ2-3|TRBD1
TGTGCCAGCAAGAAAAGCTACCCCGCACAGGGGCATCCCACAGATACGCAGTATTTT
CASKKSYPAQGHPTDTQYF
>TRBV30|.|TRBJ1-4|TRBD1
TGTGCCTGGAGTGGAGGAGTCACAGGGGGATATGAAAAACTGTTTTTT
CAWSGGVTGGYEKLFF
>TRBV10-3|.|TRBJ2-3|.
TGTGCCATCAGTGACCGGGGGAGTACAGATACGCAGTATTTT
CAISDRGSTDTQYF
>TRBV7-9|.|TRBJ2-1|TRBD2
TGTGCCAGCAGCTCGGGACTAGTGTCCTACAATGAGCAGTTCTTC
CASSSGLVSYNEQFF
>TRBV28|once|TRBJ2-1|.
TGTGCCACCCACGTGAAGTACGGCTACAATGAGCAGTTCTTC
CATHVKYGYNEQFF
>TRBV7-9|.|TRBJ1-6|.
TGTGCCAGCAGCGGATTAGAGGGGCTGGGTTCACCCCTCCACTTT
CASSGLEGLGSPLHF
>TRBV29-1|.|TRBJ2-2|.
TGCAGCGTTGGTGGCGGGGGCACGAACACCGGGGAGCTGTTTTTT
CSVGGGGTNTGELFF
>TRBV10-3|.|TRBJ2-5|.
TGTGCCATCAGTGAGTCATTATCAGAGACCCAGTACTTC
CAISESLSETQYF
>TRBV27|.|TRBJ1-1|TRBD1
TGTGCCAGCAGCAAGGTCGACAGGGATGAAGCTTTCTTT
CASSKVDRDEAFF
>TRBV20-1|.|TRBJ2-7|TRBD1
TGCAGTGCTAGAGATTGGGTCCGACAGGGCGTGGACGAGCAGTACTTC
CSARDWVRQGVDEQYF
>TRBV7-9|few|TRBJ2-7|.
TGTGCCAGCAGCTCTCAAGAGGTGTGGGGCGAGCAGTACTTC
CASSSQEVWGEQYF
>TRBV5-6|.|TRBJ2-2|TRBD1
TGTGCCAGCAGCGTGGACAGGACAAGAAACACCGGGGAGCTGTTTTTT
CASSVDRTRNTGELFF
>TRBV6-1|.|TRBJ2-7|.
TGTGCCAGCAGTGAAGGGCAGGGTGACGGTTTCTACGAGCAGTACTTC
CASSEGQGDGFYEQYF
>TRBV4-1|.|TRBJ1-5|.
TGCGCCAGCAGCCAAGAGGACGGAAGCAATCAGCCCCAGCATTTT
CASSQEDGSNQPQHF
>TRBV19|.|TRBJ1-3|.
TGTGCCAGTTACGAACACCGAGACTCTGGAAACACCATATATTTT
CASYEHRDSGNTIYF
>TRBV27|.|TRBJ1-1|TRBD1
TGTGCCAGCAGGCCGACAGGGGACACTGAAGCTTTCTTT
CASRPTGDTEAFF
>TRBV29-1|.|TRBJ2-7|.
TGCAGCGTTTTTAAGGAGGGAGGTTACGAGCAGTACTTC
CSVFKEGGYEQYF
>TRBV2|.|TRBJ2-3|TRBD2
TGTGCCAGCAGTTTTACGGTAGCGGGGACGGGGACAGATACGCAGTATTTT
CASSFTVAGTGTDTQYF